The 23 T cell receptor beta chains in this list originate from one sample, sequenced in a study of T cell repertoires in cytomegalovirus infection. TCRdb redid the calling of the reads with MiXCR, one entry per CDR3 protein. The sample holds about 140,000 distinct CDR3 sequences, 5.5% to 7% seen once. Sequencing input: PBMCs. These receptors all stem from a human donor in good health (CMV status not recorded). Some clones in this sample may be carry-over from other donors' samples.

This clonotype has a handful of counts. The chain links TRBV5-1 to TRBJ2-7, with D perhaps TRBD2 (6 bases). The V gene lost 4 bases and the J gene lost 0 bases, with 17 bases spanning the gap. The germline V gene encodes CDR1 SGHRS and CDR2 YFSETQ. CDR3 size: 16 residues. The CDR3 region has the DNA TGCGCCAGCAGCAAGCGTGGGGGGTGGAGCTCCTACGAGCAGTACTTC. It yields the protein CASSKRGGWSSYEQYF. The full variable domain, rest sourced from reference TRBV5-1 and TRBJ2-7, is KAGVTQTPRYLIKTRGQQVTLSCSPISGHRSVSWYQQTPGQGLQFLFEYFSETQRNKGNFPGRFSGRQFSNSRSEMNVSTLELGDSALYLCASSKRGGWSSYEQYFGPGTRLTVT.

This clonotype was observed at least ten times. The chain has TRBV12-3 or TRBV12-4 and TRBJ1-2, with D perhaps matching TRBD1 (6 bases). Trimming stripped 3 bases from V and 7 bases from J, with 9 bases between. There are 12 residues in the CDR3. For the CDR3, the DNA is TGTGCCAGCAGTTTCGGGGGCCTTGGCTACACCTTC. It encodes CASSFGGLGYTF.

This rearrangement joins TRBV7-8 to TRBJ2-1, with D perhaps TRBD1 (5 bases). CDR3 size: 17 residues. V was clipped by 4 bases and J by 2 bases, with 18 bases between them. The V gene's germline CDR1 is SGHVS and CDR2 FQNEAQ. The CDR3 region is CASSSSRGRNPYNEQFF. CDR3 DNA: TGTGCCAGCAGCTCATCTAGGGGCCGGAACCCCTACAATGAGCAGTTCTTC.

V and J are TRBV25-1 and TRBJ1-1, with 9 bases that match TRBD1. The CDR3 spans 12 residues. CDR1 and CDR2 (germline): MGHDK, SYGVNS. With V trimmed by 8 bases and J by 6 bases, 4 bases remained unmatched. The CDR3 loop is CASGQGLAEAFF. CDR3 coding DNA: TGTGCCAGCGGACAGGGGTTGGCTGAAGCTTTCTTT.

This clonotype was picked up a small number of times. This sequence joins TRBV12-3 or TRBV12-4 and TRBJ1-4; 9 bases are shared with TRBD1. The CDR3 length is 15 residues. With 4 bases clipped from V and 8 bases from J, the junction kept 8 bases outside the gene matches. The CDR3 reads CASSSPGTGWEKLFF. The CDR3 DNA follows: TGTGCCAGCAGTTCCCCCGGGACAGGGTGGGAAAAACTGTTTTTT.

The table lists this clonotype with a few counts. The chain employs TRBV29-1 and TRBJ2-1, with D maybe TRBD2 (7 bases). CDR3 length: 16 residues. Trimming pared 3 bases from V and 7 bases from J, leaving 22 bases between. The germline CDR1 and CDR2 sequences are SQVTM and ANQGSEA. As DNA, the CDR3 is TGCAGCGTTGACCCCCTGGGGGGGCAAAGTTGGAATGAGCAGTTCTTC. Amino acids: CSVDPLGGQSWNEQFF.

This clonotype has only a few counts. This chain joins TRBV24-1 and TRBJ2-1, with 7 bases aligning to TRBD2. The J segment lost 7 bases and the V segment lost 9 bases, leaving 17 bases of the junction unmatched. This CDR3 has 16 residues. Germline assignment: CDR1 KGHDR and CDR2 SFDVKD. The CDR3 DNA follows: TGTGCCACCGACAGCCCCGGGGGGAGATCTCCAAATGAGCAGTTCTTC. Protein: CATDSPGGRSPNEQFF.

This clonotype was observed at least ten times. The rearrangement joins TRBV28 to TRBJ2-1; D may be TRBD1 (6 bases). CDR3 length: 13 amino acids. With 2 bases removed from V and 7 bases from J, the gap between germline ends came to 9 bases. Germline V gene sequence: CDR1 MDHEN, CDR2 SYDVKM. This CDR3 reads CASSLPTGNEQFF. CDR3 sequence (DNA): TGTGCCAGCAGTTTACCGACAGGTAATGAGCAGTTCTTC.

At least ten counts were recorded for this clonotype. V usage is TRBV7-2 and J usage is TRBJ2-7; 7 bases fit TRBD2. Germline assignment: CDR1 SGHTA and CDR2 FQGNSA. The V gene end was trimmed by 0 bases and the J gene end by 0 bases; junction bases not matched to a gene: 8. The CDR3 consists of 17 residues. The CDR3 loop reads CASSLARSGVYSYEQYF. In DNA, the CDR3 is TGTGCCAGCAGCTTAGCGAGGAGCGGGGTTTACTCCTACGAGCAGTACTTC.

This clonotype was picked up many times. This sequence joins TRBV6-2 or TRBV6-3 and TRBJ2-6; D not resolved. V was trimmed by 2 bases and J by 0 bases, leaving 2 bases between them. The germline CDR1 and CDR2 sequences are MNHEY and SVGEGT. The CDR3 covers 14 residues. This CDR3 is CASSYDSGANVLTF. CDR3 nucleotide sequence: TGTGCCAGCAGTTACGACTCTGGGGCCAACGTCCTGACTTTC.

This clonotype was observed at least ten times. This chain links TRBV6-1 with TRBJ2-3; 11 bases align to TRBD1. J lost 6 bases, V lost 9 bases, and 5 bases had no gene match. The germline V gene encodes CDR1 MNHNS and CDR2 SASEGT. The CDR3 has 13 residues. The CDR3 here is CASGTGGPDTQYF. In nucleotides, the CDR3 is TGTGCCAGTGGGACAGGGGGTCCGGATACGCAGTATTTT.

This clonotype was counted at least ten times. The gene calls are TRBV2 and TRBJ1-6; no clear D gene. In germline, CDR1 is SNHLY, CDR2 FYNNEI. The CDR3 is 15 residues long. Trimming took 9 bases from V and 6 from J, leaving 18 bases between them. The CDR3 sequence: CASRGGAAINSPLHF. The DNA of the CDR3 is TGTGCCAGTCGAGGTGGCGCGGCTATTAATTCACCCCTCCACTTT. The variable domain in full, with the rest retrieved from reference TRBV2 and TRBJ1-6, is EPEVTQTPSHQVTQMGQEVILRCVPISNHLYFYWYRQILGQKVEFLVSFYNNEISEKSEIFDDQFSVERPDGSNFTLKIRSTKLEDSAMYFCASRGGAAINSPLHFGNGTRLTVT.

CDR3: CASSSYRTGGGNSPLHF. DNA for the CDR3: TGTGCCAGCAGTAGTTACCGGACAGGGGGAGGCAATTCACCCCTCCACTTT. This chain uses TRBV2 with TRBJ1-6; 10 bases match TRBD1. CDR1 and CDR2 (germline): SNHLY, FYNNEI. V shed 5 bases, J shed 7 bases, and the junction held 11 bases outside the gene matches. CDR3 length: 17 amino acids.

The chain uses TRBV19 and TRBJ1-1; 10 bases are a match to TRBD1. The CDR3 runs to 14 residues. V was pared by 3 bases and J by 7 bases, with 5 bases of the junction left unmatched. Germline loops: CDR1 LNHDA, CDR2 SQIVND (reference sequence). The CDR3 DNA is TGTGCCAGTAGTATCCGGGACAGGGGAATTGAAGCTTTCTTT. This codes for CASSIRDRGIEAFF. Full variable domain (missing parts from reference TRBV19 and TRBJ1-1): DGGITQSPKYLFRKEGQNVTLSCEQNLNHDAMYWYRQDPGQGLRLIYYSQIVNDFQKGDIAEGYSVSREKKESFPLTVTSAQKNPTAFYLCASSIRDRGIEAFFGQGTRLTVV.

This clonotype was recorded many times. The V and J genes are TRBV2 and TRBJ2-7, with D uncertain. V shed 5 bases and J shed 6 bases, with 8 bases lying between them. The CDR3 has 11 residues. Germline CDR1 reads SNHLY; CDR2 reads FYNNEI. CDR3 bases: TGTGCCAGCAGTTTACGGGTCGAGCAGTACTTC. Its translation: CASSLRVEQYF. The whole variable domain, remainder taken from reference TRBV2 and TRBJ2-7, is EPEVTQTPSHQVTQMGQEVILRCVPISNHLYFYWYRQILGQKVEFLVSFYNNEISEKSEIFDDQFSVERPDGSNFTLKIRSTKLEDSAMYFCASSLRVEQYFGPGTRLTVT.

This clonotype has ten or more counts. The V gene is TRBV12-3 or TRBV12-4, the J gene TRBJ1-2; TRBD1 is a possible D gene (6 bases). The CDR3 spans 14 residues. The ends were cut back, 6 bases at V and 4 bases at J, with 15 bases in the middle. The CDR3 loop is CASSLGGAGYGYTF. The CDR3 coding sequence is TGTGCCAGCAGCCTTGGGGGCGCCGGCTATGGCTACACCTTC.

In this sample, this clonotype turned up many times. The chain links TRBV7-9 to TRBJ2-7; TRBD1 agrees at 7 bases. Germline CDR1 and CDR2: SEHNR and FQNEAQ (reference sequence). The CDR3 is made up of 13 amino acids. The V gene end was trimmed by 1 base and the J gene end by 11 bases; junction bases not matched to a gene: 8. The DNA for the CDR3 is TGTGCCAGCAGCTTAGTATCCGGGACAGAGGAGTACTTC. As protein: CASSLVSGTEEYF.

In the case of this clonotype: Just one base apart from a much larger clone, this may be a read error. This chain uses TRBV4-3 with TRBJ2-1; no firm D call. The CDR3 covers 17 residues. Trimming stripped 0 bases from V and 2 bases from J, with 14 bases between. The germline gives CDR1 LGHNA, CDR2 YSLEER. In nucleotides, the CDR3 is TGCGCCAGCAGCCAAGATCACGAGGTGCGAACCTACAATGAGCAGTTCTTC. Translating it yields CASSQDHEVRTYNEQFF.

This clonotype was counted many times. The rearrangement joins TRBV7-2 to TRBJ2-5, with D possibly TRBD1 on 5 matching bases. Trimming removed 0 bases from V and 5 bases from J, with 13 bases in between. The CDR3 has 15 residues. Germline assignment: CDR1 SGHTA and CDR2 FQGNSA. The CDR3 sequence: CASSLAQAGPETQYF. The CDR3 region has the DNA TGTGCCAGCAGCTTAGCCCAGGCAGGGCCGGAGACCCAGTACTTC.

In its sample, this clonotype was seen many times. This CDR3 reads CSAETGGVGTEAFF. The CDR3 nucleotides read TGCAGTGCCGAGACAGGGGGCGTAGGCACTGAAGCTTTCTTT. V usage is TRBV20-1 and J usage is TRBJ1-1, with TRBD1 matching over 10 bases. Germline V CDR1 and CDR2: DFQATT, SNEGSKA (reference sequence). The CDR3 extends over 14 amino acids. The J segment lost 4 bases and the V segment lost 6 bases, leaving 8 bases of the junction unmatched.

At least ten counts were recorded for this clonotype. The chain uses TRBV2 and TRBJ1-2; 8 positions agree with TRBD1. CDR3 length: 15 amino acids. Germline V gene sequence: CDR1 SNHLY, CDR2 FYNNEI. Trimming took 0 bases from V and 7 from J; bases not matched to a gene: 7. The CDR3 DNA sequence: TGTGCCAGCAGTGAAGCGACAGGGGCCGCCGCTGGCTACACCTTC. Its translation is CASSEATGAAAGYTF.

This clonotype occurred many times. The genes are TRBV7-2 and TRBJ2-1; TRBD2 matches 14 bases. The CDR3 spans 16 residues. Germline CDR1 SGHTA, CDR2 FQGNSA. Germline trimming cut 2 bases from V and 4 bases from J; bases unmatched to any gene: 1. DNA of the CDR3: TGTGCCAGCAGCTTACGGACTAGCGGGGGGTACAATGAGCAGTTCTTC. Residues: CASSLRTSGGYNEQFF.

This clonotype was observed many times. The CDR3 protein is CASIIGTGFGYTF. The CDR3 region has the DNA TGTGCCAGCATCATCGGGACAGGGTTTGGCTACACCTTC. This chain uses TRBV2 with TRBJ1-2; 9 nucleotides align to TRBD1. The V and J ends lost 7 bases and 7 bases, in that order; junction bases with no gene match: 7. The germline V gene has CDR1 SNHLY and CDR2 FYNNEI. The CDR3 has 13 residues.